A single sample is the source of the 22 T cell receptor beta chains below, sequenced in a study of blood T cell repertoires in COVID-19. Sequencing used immunoSEQ multiplex PCR; TCRdb keeps in-frame clones, though not all of them. The table records some 240,000 clones, approximately 81% of them present only once. The sequencing sample was made of PBMCs or T cells enriched from blood (not recorded which). These receptors all come from a woman in her forties or fifties who had been exposed to COVID-19.

CDR3 amino acids: CASSQEARGLEADTQYF. The CDR3 bases are TGCGCCAGCAGCCAGGAGGCGAGGGGGCTAGAGGCAGATACGCAGTATTTT. The chain joins TRBV4-3 to TRBJ2-3, with 7 bases matching TRBD1. V trimming: 3 bases; J trimming: 4 bases; junction bases outside the gene matches: 13. Germline CDR1 and CDR2: LGHNA and YSLEER. The CDR3 spans 17 residues.

This sequence joins TRBV5-1 and TRBJ2-1; 9 bases fit TRBD1. Germline V CDR1 and CDR2: SGHRS, YFSETQ. V was clipped by 4 bases and J by 7 bases; unmatched bases: 6. The CDR3 totals 14 residues. The CDR3 bases are TGCGCCAGCAGCCGTGGGACAGGGAGTAATGAGCAGTTCTTC. Its translation is CASSRGTGSNEQFF.

Only one count was recorded for this clone. For the CDR3, the DNA is TGTGCCACCAGCAGAGGCTACAGGGAATTTAACTATGGCTACACCTTC. Translated: CATSRGYREFNYGYTF. This sequence joins TRBV15 and TRBJ1-2; D is possibly TRBD1 (6 bases). In germline, CDR1 is LNHNV, CDR2 YYDKDF (reference sequence). Between the trimmed V and J ends, which lost 1 base and 1 base, there was a span of 13 bases. The CDR3 has 16 residues.

The chain joins TRBV19 to TRBJ1-2; 8 positions agree with TRBD1. Germline V gene sequence: CDR1 LNHDA, CDR2 SQIVND (reference sequence). V gave up 6 bases and J gave up 3 bases; unmatched junction bases: 6. The CDR3 is 14 residues long. The CDR3 region is CASSKADRDYGYTF. CDR3 in DNA: TGTGCCAGTAGCAAAGCGGACAGGGACTATGGCTACACCTTC. Full variable domain (rest looked up from reference TRBV19 and TRBJ1-2): DGGITQSPKYLFRKEGQNVTLSCEQNLNHDAMYWYRQDPGQGLRLIYYSQIVNDFQKGDIAEGYSVSREKKESFPLTVTSAQKNPTAFYLCASSKADRDYGYTFGSGTRLTVV.

The chain links TRBV29-1 to TRBJ2-7; TRBD1 aligns across 9 bases. The V gene's germline CDR1 is SQVTM and CDR2 ANQGSEA. Germline trimming cut 4 bases from V and 2 bases from J; bases unmatched to any gene: 12. CDR3 size: 16 residues. CDR3 sequence: CSVGRTGTGLTYEQYF. CDR3 nucleotides: TGCAGCGTTGGCCGCACCGGGACAGGGCTTACCTACGAGCAGTACTTC.

The V gene is TRBV4-3, the J gene TRBJ2-1; D might be TRBD2 (6 bases). The germline CDR1 and CDR2 sequences are LGHNA and YSLEER. V lost 4 bases to trimming and J lost 4 bases, with 14 bases between them. The CDR3 has 15 amino acids. The DNA of the CDR3 is TGCGCCAGCAGCCTTTCGTCCCGGGGGTACAATGAGCAGTTCTTC. It is translated as CASSLSSRGYNEQFF.

The V call is TRBV27, the J call TRBJ1-5; 9 positions agree with TRBD1. The CDR3 is 13 amino acids. Germline V CDR1 and CDR2: MNHEY, SMNVEV (reference sequence). J gave up 12 bases and V 4 bases, and 7 bases lay outside the gene matches. The CDR3 is CASSSGTGNGQHF. CDR3 DNA sequence: TGTGCCAGCAGTTCCGGGACAGGGAACGGCCAGCATTTT.

The chain combines TRBV2 with TRBJ2-3; 10 positions match TRBD2. The ends lost 7 bases at V and 2 bases at J; junction bases unmatched: 3. The CDR3 length is 14 residues. The germline V gene encodes CDR1 SNHLY and CDR2 FYNNEI. CDR3 in amino acids: CASKTSGSTDTQYF. In nucleotides, the CDR3 is TGTGCCAGCAAGACTAGCGGGTCCACAGATACGCAGTATTTT.

In regard to this clone: Other DNA variants within this sample encode the same CDR3. The J gene is TRBJ1-1, the V gene TRBV3-1 (or the pseudogene TRBV3-2), with a tentative D call TRBD1 (5 bases). This CDR3 has 12 residues. Germline assignment: CDR1 LGHDT and CDR2 YNNKEL (reference sequence). V shed 4 bases and J shed 5 bases, with 8 bases lying between them. CDR3 in amino acids: CASSRGGTEAFF. CDR3 DNA sequence: TGTGCCAGCAGCCGGGGGGGTACTGAAGCTTTCTTT.

This clone was found many times. The chain joins TRBV12-5 to TRBJ1-6, with D maybe TRBD1 (6 bases). Germline V gives CDR1 LGHNT, CDR2 FRNRAP. The CDR3 sequence is 14 residues long. V was pared by 6 bases and J by 9 bases, with 15 bases between. The CDR3 protein is CASGATGRGSPLHF. CDR3 DNA sequence: TGTGCTAGTGGGGCGACAGGTAGGGGTTCACCCCTCCACTTT.

The chain is built from TRBV12-3 or TRBV12-4 and TRBJ2-5; no definite D call. This CDR3 contains 13 residues. V lost 3 bases, J lost 4 bases, and 9 bases lay in between. CDR3 sequence: CASSFASRETQYF. Written as DNA, the CDR3 is TGTGCCAGCAGTTTTGCTAGTCGAGAGACCCAGTACTTC.

DNA for the CDR3: TGTGCCAGTAGTATGGTTCTAGGGCGGGGGGCCGCCCTCACCGGGGAGCTGTTTTTT. Amino acids: CASSMVLGRGAALTGELFF. V gene TRBV19 combines with J gene TRBJ2-2, with 8 bases matching TRBD2. J lost 4 bases, V lost 3 bases, and 16 bases had no gene match. CDR3 size: 19 residues. Germline CDR1 and CDR2: LNHDA and SQIVND (reference sequence). Complete variable domain (other parts from reference TRBV19 and TRBJ2-2): DGGITQSPKYLFRKEGQNVTLSCEQNLNHDAMYWYRQDPGQGLRLIYYSQIVNDFQKGDIAEGYSVSREKKESFPLTVTSAQKNPTAFYLCASSMVLGRGAALTGELFFGEGSRLTVL.

V and J are TRBV11-3 and TRBJ1-1, with 8 bases matching TRBD1. Per the germline V gene, CDR1 is SGHNT and CDR2 is YENEEA. V lost 5 bases and J lost 12; bases outside the gene matches: 8. This CDR3 contains 12 residues. In nucleotides, the CDR3 is TGTGCCAGCAGCGACAGGGGTCGGGAAACTTTCTTT. Protein: CASSDRGRETFF.

J is TRBJ1-3 and V is TRBV18; 8 bases agree with TRBD1. Germline V CDR1 and CDR2: KGHSH, LQKENI. The CDR3 covers 16 residues. The V segment lost 2 bases and the J segment 0 bases; nucleotides outside the gene matches: 3. CDR3 DNA sequence: TGTGCCAGCTCACCAATCGACAGGGGCTCTGGAAACACCATATATTTT. It encodes CASSPIDRGSGNTIYF.

The rearrangement uses TRBV6-2 or TRBV6-3 and TRBJ1-2; a possible D gene is TRBD1 (5 bases). The germline V gene has CDR1 MNHEY and CDR2 SVGEGT. The CDR3 runs 14 residues. The V end lost 6 bases, the J end lost 4 bases, and 15 bases lay between the germline ends. The CDR3 here is CASSLQGEGYGYTF. CDR3 DNA: TGTGCCAGCAGCCTGCAAGGGGAGGGCTATGGCTACACCTTC.

J is TRBJ1-1 and V is TRBV28; 7 nucleotides match TRBD1. Germline loops: CDR1 MDHEN, CDR2 SYDVKM. Trimming cost V 10 bases and J 0 bases; bases outside gene matches: 5. The CDR3 runs 13 residues. The CDR3 DNA reads as TGTGCCACCAGGGACAGTTTGAACACTGAAGCTTTCTTT. Protein: CATRDSLNTEAFF.

The chain carries TRBV6-5 and TRBJ2-1; TRBD1 matches at 10 bases. J gave up 4 bases and V 4 bases, and 4 bases lay outside the gene matches. This CDR3 region has 15 residues. The germline CDR1 and CDR2 sequences are MNHEY and SVGAGI. The CDR3 region is CASSSGQGSYNEQFF. CDR3 bases: TGTGCCAGCAGTTCGGGACAGGGGTCTTACAATGAGCAGTTCTTC.

J is TRBJ2-1 and V is TRBV5-1; weak D call: TRBD2 (5 bases). Trimming took 6 bases from V and 2 from J, leaving 12 bases between them. The germline V gene has CDR1 SGHRS and CDR2 YFSETQ. The CDR3 runs to 14 residues. The chain's CDR3 is CASTPEATYNEQFF. Here the CDR3 DNA reads TGCGCCAGCACCCCGGAGGCTACCTACAATGAGCAGTTCTTC.

The V call is TRBV5-5, the J call TRBJ2-7; no definite D call. The CDR3 is made up of 13 amino acids. Germline assignment: CDR1 SGHKS and CDR2 YYEKEE (reference sequence). Trimming shortened V by 2 bases and J by 4 bases, and 10 bases separated the two germline ends. The CDR3 region has the DNA TGTGCCAGCAGCTTAATCGCGAGGTACGAGCAGTACTTC. This encodes CASSLIARYEQYF.

The DNA for the CDR3 is TGCGCCAGCAGACCAGGGCACCCGAGCTCCTACGAGCAGTACTTC. Protein product: CASRPGHPSSYEQYF. The rearrangement uses TRBV5-1 and TRBJ2-7, with D tentatively TRBD1 (5 bases). V lost 5 bases and J lost 0, with 15 bases in between. The germline gives CDR1 SGHRS, CDR2 YFSETQ. The CDR3 totals 15 residues.

The V gene is TRBV7-8, the J gene TRBJ2-1; 12 bases fit TRBD2. Unmatched junction bases numbered 9, after V lost 1 base and J lost 8 bases. The CDR3 sequence is 17 residues long. Looked up from germline, CDR1 is SGHVS and CDR2 is FQNEAQ. The CDR3 nucleotides read TGTGCCAGCAGCTTAGTTTTAGGACTAGCGGGGATTCATGAGCAGTTCTTC. It is translated as CASSLVLGLAGIHEQFF.

V usage is TRBV29-1 and J usage is TRBJ2-2; 9 bases are shared with TRBD1. The CDR3 covers 15 residues. The J segment lost 5 bases and the V segment lost 5 bases, leaving 9 bases of the junction unmatched. The germline gives CDR1 SQVTM, CDR2 ANQGSEA. CDR3 coding DNA: TGCAGCGTTCGACCCACCGGGACAGGGACCGGGGAGCTGTTTTTT. This gives the protein CSVRPTGTGTGELFF.